This is a list of T cell receptor beta chains from one sample in a study of T cells in Graves' hyperthyroidism and ophthalmopathy. TCRdb reprocessed the multiplex PCR reads via MiXCR and lists one record per CDR3 protein. The repertoire holds about 200,000 distinct CDR3 sequences, less than 20% seen once, with approximately 56% in the top ten. The sequenced sample consisted of blood. Receptor source: a woman in her fifties or sixties with Graves' hyperthyroidism. The conserved cysteine and the conserved F or W are not part of the CDR3 here. The D gene is left open where the match is weak.

cdr3_aa: ASKSGSYEQY
d_call: TRBD2
v_call: TRBV6-1

cdr3_aa: ASSLGTSGRGNTGELF
d_call: TRBD2
v_call: TRBV7-3

cdr3_aa: SAPRGEDGYT
d_call: -
v_call: TRBV20-1

cdr3_aa: ASSRVEDRGADLDSYEQY
d_call: TRBD1
v_call: TRBV9

cdr3_aa: ASSPLFGAGDYEQY
d_call: -
v_call: TRBV11-3

cdr3_aa: ASSRTGFDYGYT
d_call: TRBD1
v_call: TRBV11-3

cdr3_aa: ASSSGTSEQY
d_call: TRBD2
v_call: TRBV5-4

cdr3_aa: ASSSGTVVYNEQF
d_call: -
v_call: TRBV12-3/TRBV12-4

cdr3_aa: ASSFLGAGANVLT
d_call: -
v_call: TRBV27

cdr3_aa: ASSPRQESSGNTIY
d_call: -
v_call: TRBV18

cdr3_aa: ASSPLRPVYGTSSYEQY
d_call: TRBD2
v_call: TRBV19

cdr3_aa: ASSLDGLSSYNEQF
d_call: -
v_call: TRBV11-1

cdr3_aa: ASSEEVVFTHYEQY
d_call: -
v_call: TRBV6-1

cdr3_aa: ASSPPGLAGYEQF
d_call: TRBD2
v_call: TRBV7-9

cdr3_aa: ASSLPQPQH
d_call: -
v_call: TRBV12-3/TRBV12-4

cdr3_aa: ASSRPWMERGSYEQY
d_call: TRBD2
v_call: TRBV7-2

cdr3_aa: ASRLSGSYEQY
d_call: TRBD2
v_call: TRBV27

cdr3_aa: ASSSLGTTNEKLF
d_call: -
v_call: TRBV27

cdr3_aa: ASKYTEDSGNTIY
d_call: -
v_call: TRBV27

cdr3_aa: ASSVVESNNEQF
d_call: -
v_call: TRBV9

cdr3_aa: ASSSLGTGVGEQY
d_call: TRBD1
v_call: TRBV7-9

cdr3_aa: SARGAGQPQH
d_call: -
v_call: TRBV20-1

cdr3_aa: ASSPGTSPLPEAF
d_call: -
v_call: TRBV11-3

cdr3_aa: ASRLRLLAGGGNYNEQF
d_call: TRBD2
v_call: TRBV7-8

cdr3_aa: ASGLAGTGDSYT
d_call: TRBD1
v_call: TRBV12-5

cdr3_aa: ASSSFASGRSYEQY
d_call: TRBD2
v_call: TRBV11-2

cdr3_aa: ASSEQASNEQF
d_call: -
v_call: TRBV6-1

cdr3_aa: ASSMGREGLLNEQF
d_call: TRBD2
v_call: TRBV19

cdr3_aa: ASRQATGQLTGNTIY
d_call: -
v_call: TRBV19

cdr3_aa: ASSQESQGGSTDTQY
d_call: -
v_call: TRBV4-2

cdr3_aa: ASRPSSGSSYNEQY
d_call: TRBD2
v_call: TRBV7-2

cdr3_aa: ASSRSRTGGTYEQY
d_call: TRBD1
v_call: TRBV27

cdr3_aa: ASISGRSGNTIY
d_call: -
v_call: TRBV6-2/TRBV6-3

cdr3_aa: ATSDWTGYGYT
d_call: TRBD1
v_call: TRBV24-1

cdr3_aa: ASSTRAVLASRNEQF
d_call: -
v_call: TRBV14

cdr3_aa: ASSDPYRSTDTQY
d_call: -
v_call: TRBV2

cdr3_aa: ASSSGTLSSYEQY
d_call: -
v_call: TRBV5-6

cdr3_aa: ASRSPGRSSYEQY
d_call: -
v_call: TRBV28

cdr3_aa: ASRPDRGGYTEAF
d_call: TRBD1
v_call: TRBV28

cdr3_aa: ASSLRSGRGYNEQF
d_call: TRBD2
v_call: TRBV7-3

cdr3_aa: ATSGTGERTEAF
d_call: TRBD1
v_call: TRBV24-1

cdr3_aa: ASSKTGTSVIYNEQF
d_call: TRBD2
v_call: TRBV11-3

cdr3_aa: ASSEYFDRGNQPQH
d_call: TRBD1
v_call: TRBV6-4

cdr3_aa: SARAPGGPREQY
d_call: TRBD2
v_call: TRBV20-1

cdr3_aa: SATADRPLQETQY
d_call: -
v_call: TRBV20-1

cdr3_aa: SARSLAGGPYNEQF
d_call: TRBD2
v_call: TRBV20-1

cdr3_aa: ASSFDGQDYGYT
d_call: -
v_call: TRBV12-3/TRBV12-4

cdr3_aa: ASSWDRNTEAF
d_call: TRBD1
v_call: TRBV27

cdr3_aa: ASSQFALASFGEQY
d_call: -
v_call: TRBV3-1

cdr3_aa: ASSFSGGSYNEQF
d_call: TRBD2
v_call: TRBV5-1